The TCR beta chain under discussion was sequenced for a study of T cell repertoires in cytomegalovirus infection. About the research overall: Signatures in public TCR beta sequences pointed to both CMV infection and matching HLA type. Whole-study findings and limits: Public TCR beta family frequency separated CMV-and-HLA carriers, including in an independent cohort. The ex vivo response showed dominance by HLA-C-restricted CMV-specific TCR beta clonotypes.

Concerning this clonotype itself: Its specificity is not known.

TCRdb reanalysed the reads using MiXCR and keeps one entry per CDR3 protein. The data show hundreds of thousands of distinct CDR3 sequences, with 15% to 20% seen just once and about 11% held by the top ten. Germline lookup yields CDR1 SGHTA and CDR2 FQGNSA. The CDR3 consists of 14 residues. Trimming pared 5 bases from V and 3 bases from J, leaving 13 bases between. The clonotype comes from a human donor in good health (CMV status not recorded). Some clones in this sample may be carry-over from other donors' samples. This rearrangement joins TRBV7-2 to TRBJ1-2, with D possibly matching TRBD1 (5 bases). The source material was PBMCs. In nucleotides, the CDR3 is TGTGCCAGCAGCCAGAGACAGAGTGACTATGGCTACACCTTC. Translated, it gives CASSQRQSDYGYTF.